The 4 T cell receptor beta chains below all came from one sample that was sequenced in a study of shared clonotypes between healthy human individuals. Assay: immunoSEQ multiplex PCR; the TCRdb copy retains only in-frame clones and omits some. The sample has millions of clones, approximately 93% seen once. Sample: naive CD4+ T cells from PBMCs. Subset here: CD45RA+ positively selected. The receptors derive from a man in his late teens or twenties in good health. Some clones in this sample may be carry-over from other donors' samples.

This chain joins TRBV15 and TRBJ2-3; D is tentatively TRBD1 or TRBD2 (6 bases each). The length of the CDR3 is 18 residues. Between the trimmed V and J ends, which lost 0 bases and 3 bases, there was a span of 19 bases. Germline V gene lookup returns CDR1 LNHNV and CDR2 YYDKDF (reference sequence). CDR3 sequence reads: CATSRERDTISLTDTQYF. The DNA of the CDR3 is TGTGCCACCAGCAGAGAGCGGGACACTATATCCCTGACAGATACGCAGTATTTT.

The gene calls are TRBV5-1 and TRBJ2-7; 7 positions agree with TRBD1. From germline, CDR1 is SGHRS and CDR2 YFSETQ. The CDR3 length is 16 residues. The ends lost 4 bases at V and 7 bases at J; junction bases unmatched: 17. The CDR3 region is CASSPTSTGTGREQYF. CDR3 in DNA: TGCGCCAGCAGCCCGACTTCGACAGGGACGGGACGGGAGCAGTACTTC.

The rearrangement links TRBV7-2 to TRBJ1-4, with a possible D match to TRBD1 (6 bases). Germline CDR1 reads SGHTA; CDR2 reads FQGNSA. The CDR3 sequence is 14 residues long. V was pared by 1 base and J by 8 bases, with 11 bases between. The DNA for the CDR3 is TGTGCCAGCAGCTTAGGGGGGCCAGGGGAAAAACTGTTTTTT. Translating gives CASSLGGPGEKLFF.

V gene TRBV19 combines with J gene TRBJ1-2, with 8 positions matching TRBD1. Germline V gene sequence: CDR1 LNHDA, CDR2 SQIVND (reference sequence). The V and J ends lost 6 bases and 5 bases, in that order; junction bases with no gene match: 11. The CDR3 has 15 residues. CDR3 residues: CASRNPGQVAYGYTF. In DNA, the CDR3 is TGTGCCAGTAGGAATCCGGGACAGGTCGCTTATGGCTACACCTTC.